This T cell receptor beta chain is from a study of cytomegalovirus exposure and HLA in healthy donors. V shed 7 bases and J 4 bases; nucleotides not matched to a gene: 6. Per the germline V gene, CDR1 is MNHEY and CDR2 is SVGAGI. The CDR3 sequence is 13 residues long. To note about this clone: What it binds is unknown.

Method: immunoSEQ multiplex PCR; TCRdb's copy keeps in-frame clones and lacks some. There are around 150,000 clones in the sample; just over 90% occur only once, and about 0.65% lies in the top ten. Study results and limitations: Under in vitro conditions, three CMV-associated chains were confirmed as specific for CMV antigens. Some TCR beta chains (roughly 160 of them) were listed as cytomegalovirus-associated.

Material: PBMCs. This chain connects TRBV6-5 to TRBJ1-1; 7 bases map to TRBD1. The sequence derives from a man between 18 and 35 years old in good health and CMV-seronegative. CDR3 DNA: TGTGCCAGCACCAAAAACAGGGGCACTGAAGCTTTCTTT. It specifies CASTKNRGTEAFF.